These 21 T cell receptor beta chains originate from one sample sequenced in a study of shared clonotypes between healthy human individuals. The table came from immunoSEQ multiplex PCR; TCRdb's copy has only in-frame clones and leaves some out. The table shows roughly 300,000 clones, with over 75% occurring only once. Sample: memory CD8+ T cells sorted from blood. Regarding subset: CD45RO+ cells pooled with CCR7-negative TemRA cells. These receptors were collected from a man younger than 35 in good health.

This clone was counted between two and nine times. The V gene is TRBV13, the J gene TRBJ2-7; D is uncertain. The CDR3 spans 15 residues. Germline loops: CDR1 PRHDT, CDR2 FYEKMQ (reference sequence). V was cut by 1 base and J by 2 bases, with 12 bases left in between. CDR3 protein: CASSLEGSPAYEQYF. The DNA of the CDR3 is TGTGCCAGCAGCTTAGAGGGATCCCCTGCCTACGAGCAGTACTTC.

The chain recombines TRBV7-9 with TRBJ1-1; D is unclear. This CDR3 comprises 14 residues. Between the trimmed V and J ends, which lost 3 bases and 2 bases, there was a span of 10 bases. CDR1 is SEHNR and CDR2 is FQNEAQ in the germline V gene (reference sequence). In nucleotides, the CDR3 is TGTGCCAGCAGCTTTGCCGATGTTAACACTGAAGCTTTCTTT. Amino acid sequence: CASSFADVNTEAFF.

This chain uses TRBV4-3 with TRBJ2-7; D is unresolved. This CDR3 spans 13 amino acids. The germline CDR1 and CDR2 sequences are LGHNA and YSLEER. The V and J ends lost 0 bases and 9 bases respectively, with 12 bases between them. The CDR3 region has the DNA TGCGCCAGCAGCCAAGATCCCCAGGCGTCGCAGTACTTC. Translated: CASSQDPQASQYF.

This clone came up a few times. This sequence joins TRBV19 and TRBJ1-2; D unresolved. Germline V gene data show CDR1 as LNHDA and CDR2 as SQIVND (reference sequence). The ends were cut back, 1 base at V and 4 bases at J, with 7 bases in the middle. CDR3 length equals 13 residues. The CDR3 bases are TGTGCCAGTAGTATAGGGGAGAGCTATGGCTACACCTTC. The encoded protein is CASSIGESYGYTF.

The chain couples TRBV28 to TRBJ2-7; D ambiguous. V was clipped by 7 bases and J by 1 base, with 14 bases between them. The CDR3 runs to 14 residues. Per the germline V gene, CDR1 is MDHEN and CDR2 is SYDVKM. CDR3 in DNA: TGTGCCAGCACAAACGTAATTGTATCCTACGAGCAGTACTTC. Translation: CASTNVIVSYEQYF. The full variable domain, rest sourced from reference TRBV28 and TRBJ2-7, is DVKVTQSSRYLVKRTGEKVFLECVQDMDHENMFWYRQDPGLGLRLIYFSYDVKMKEKGDIPEGYSVSREKKERFSLILESASTNQTSMYLCASTNVIVSYEQYFGPGTRLTVT.

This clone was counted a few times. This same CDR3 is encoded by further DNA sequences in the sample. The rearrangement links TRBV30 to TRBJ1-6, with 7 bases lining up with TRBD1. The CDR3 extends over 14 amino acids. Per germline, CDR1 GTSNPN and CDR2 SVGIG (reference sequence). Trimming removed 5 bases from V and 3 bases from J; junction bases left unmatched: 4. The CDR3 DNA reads TGTGCCTGGGGGACAGAAAACTATAATTCACCCCTCCACTTT. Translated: CAWGTENYNSPLHF.

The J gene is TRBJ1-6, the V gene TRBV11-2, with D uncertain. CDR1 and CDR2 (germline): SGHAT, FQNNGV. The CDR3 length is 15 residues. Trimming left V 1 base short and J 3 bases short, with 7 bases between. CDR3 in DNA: TGTGCCAGCAGCTTAGGGCAGGTCTATAATTCACCCCTCCACTTT. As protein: CASSLGQVYNSPLHF.

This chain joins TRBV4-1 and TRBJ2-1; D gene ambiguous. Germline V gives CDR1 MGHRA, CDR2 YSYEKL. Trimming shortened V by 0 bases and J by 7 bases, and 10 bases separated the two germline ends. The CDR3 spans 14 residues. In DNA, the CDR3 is TGCGCCAGCAGCCAAGAAAGGCTACCTAATGAGCAGTTCTTC. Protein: CASSQERLPNEQFF.

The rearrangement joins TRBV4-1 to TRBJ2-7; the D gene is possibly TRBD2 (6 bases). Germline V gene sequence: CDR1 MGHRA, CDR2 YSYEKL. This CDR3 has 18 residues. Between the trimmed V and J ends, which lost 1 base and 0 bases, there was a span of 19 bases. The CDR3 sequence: CASSQVGGGGGSSYEQYF. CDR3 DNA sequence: TGCGCCAGCAGCCAAGTGGGTGGAGGTGGGGGGAGCTCCTACGAGCAGTACTTC.

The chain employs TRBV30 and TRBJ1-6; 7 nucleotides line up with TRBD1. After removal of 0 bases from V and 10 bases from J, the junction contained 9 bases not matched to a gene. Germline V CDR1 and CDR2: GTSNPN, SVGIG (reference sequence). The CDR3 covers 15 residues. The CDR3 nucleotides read TGTGCCTGGAGTGTATTTCAGGGGGGTAGCTCACCCCTCCACTTT. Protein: CAWSVFQGGSSPLHF.

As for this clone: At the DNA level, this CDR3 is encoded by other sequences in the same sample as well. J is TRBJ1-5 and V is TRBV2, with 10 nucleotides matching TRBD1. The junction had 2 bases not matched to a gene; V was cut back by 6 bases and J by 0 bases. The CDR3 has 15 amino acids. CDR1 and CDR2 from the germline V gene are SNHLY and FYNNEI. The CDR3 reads CASRGTGDSNQPQHF. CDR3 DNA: TGTGCCAGCAGAGGGACAGGGGATAGCAATCAGCCCCAGCATTTT.

CDR3 loop: CASSMGTGRLFGNEQFF. Written as DNA, the CDR3 is TGTGCCAGCAGTATGGGGACAGGACGGCTCTTTGGAAATGAGCAGTTCTTC. The J gene is TRBJ2-1, the V gene TRBV27, with 8 bases identical to TRBD1. CDR1 and CDR2 from the germline V gene are MNHEY and SMNVEV (reference sequence). The CDR3 runs 17 residues. Trimming at V came to 5 bases and at J to 7 bases, leaving 16 bases not matched to a gene.

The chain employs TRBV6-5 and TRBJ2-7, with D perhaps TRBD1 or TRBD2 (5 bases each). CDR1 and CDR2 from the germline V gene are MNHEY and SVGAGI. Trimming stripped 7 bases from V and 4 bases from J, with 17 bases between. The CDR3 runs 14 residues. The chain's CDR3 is CASTRRGADYEQYF. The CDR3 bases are TGTGCCAGCACGCGACGGGGCGCGGATTACGAGCAGTACTTC.

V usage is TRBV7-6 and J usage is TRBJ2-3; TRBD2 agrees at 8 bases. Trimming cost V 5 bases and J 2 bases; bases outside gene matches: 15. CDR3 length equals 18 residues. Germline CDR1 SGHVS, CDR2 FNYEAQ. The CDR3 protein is CASSPGPSGRGATDTQYF. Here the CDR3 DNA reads TGTGCCAGCAGCCCAGGCCCTAGCGGGCGTGGGGCCACAGATACGCAGTATTTT.

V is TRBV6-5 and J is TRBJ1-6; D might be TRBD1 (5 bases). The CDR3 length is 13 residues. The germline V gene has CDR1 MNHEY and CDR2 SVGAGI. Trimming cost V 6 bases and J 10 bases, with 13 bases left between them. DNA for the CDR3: TGTGCCAGCAGCAACCTCGGGGACTCACCCCTCCACTTT. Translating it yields CASSNLGDSPLHF.

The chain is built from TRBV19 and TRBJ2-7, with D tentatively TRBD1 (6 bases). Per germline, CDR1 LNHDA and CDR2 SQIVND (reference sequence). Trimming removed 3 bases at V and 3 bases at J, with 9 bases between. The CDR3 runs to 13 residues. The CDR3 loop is CASSMGTLYEQYF. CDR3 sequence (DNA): TGTGCCAGTAGTATGGGGACACTCTACGAGCAGTACTTC.

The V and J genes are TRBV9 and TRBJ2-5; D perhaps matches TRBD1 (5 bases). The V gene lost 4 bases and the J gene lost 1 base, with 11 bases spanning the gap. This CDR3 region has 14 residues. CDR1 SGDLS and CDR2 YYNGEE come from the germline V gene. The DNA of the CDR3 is TGTGCCAGCAGCTCCCAGGGATCCCAAGAGACCCAGTACTTC. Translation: CASSSQGSQETQYF.

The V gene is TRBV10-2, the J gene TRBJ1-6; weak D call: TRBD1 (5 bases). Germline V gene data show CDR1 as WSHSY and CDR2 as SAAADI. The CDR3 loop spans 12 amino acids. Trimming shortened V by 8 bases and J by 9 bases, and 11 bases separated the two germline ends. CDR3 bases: TGCGCCAGCTGGGACCGAAGTTCACCCCTCCACTTT. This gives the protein CASWDRSSPLHF.

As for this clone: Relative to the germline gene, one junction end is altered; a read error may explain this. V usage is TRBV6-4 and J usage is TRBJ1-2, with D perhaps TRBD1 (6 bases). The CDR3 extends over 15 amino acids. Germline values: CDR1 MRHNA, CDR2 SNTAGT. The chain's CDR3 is CASSAPPDRSYSYTF. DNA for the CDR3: TGTGCCAGCAGTGCTCCTCCCGACAGGTCCTATAGCTACACCTTC.

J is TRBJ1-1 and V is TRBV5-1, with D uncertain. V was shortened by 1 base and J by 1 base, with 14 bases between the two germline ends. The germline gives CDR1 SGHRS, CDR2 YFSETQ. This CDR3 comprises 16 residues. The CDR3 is CASSLPPGLPNTEAFF. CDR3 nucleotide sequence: TGCGCCAGCAGCTTGCCCCCGGGATTACCGAACACTGAAGCTTTCTTT.

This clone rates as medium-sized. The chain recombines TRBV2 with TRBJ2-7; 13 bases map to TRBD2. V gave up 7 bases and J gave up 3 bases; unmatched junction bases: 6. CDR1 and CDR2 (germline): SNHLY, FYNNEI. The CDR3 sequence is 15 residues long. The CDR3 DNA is TGTGCCAGCACTGACGGACTAGCGGGAGTCTACGAGCAGTACTTC. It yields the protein CASTDGLAGVYEQYF. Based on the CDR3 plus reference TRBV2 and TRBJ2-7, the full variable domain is EPEVTQTPSHQVTQMGQEVILRCVPISNHLYFYWYRQILGQKVEFLVSFYNNEISEKSEIFDDQFSVERPDGSNFTLKIRSTKLEDSAMYFCASTDGLAGVYEQYFGPGTRLTVT.